This T cell receptor beta chain is drawn from a study of control samples from healthy donors and cancer patients. Germline values: CDR1 KGHDR, CDR2 SFDVKD. This CDR3 contains 13 residues. With 2 bases removed from V and 1 base from J, the gap between germline ends came to 4 bases. Using immunoSEQ multiplex PCR, the repertoire was profiled, and TCRdb retains in-frame clones only, with some absent. The table shows 150,000 to 200,000 clones, with roughly 92% occurring only once. The sequence was obtained from a young man in good health. The sample comprised blood. This sequence joins TRBV24-1 and TRBJ1-1; unclear D gene. CDR3: CATSDYGNTEAFF. For the CDR3, the DNA is TGTGCCACCAGTGATTACGGGAACACTGAAGCTTTCTTT.